This passage covers 14 T cell receptor beta chains from one sample sequenced in a study of T cell responses to AZD1222 COVID-19 vaccine. This table comes from immunoSEQ multiplex PCR, and its TCRdb copy is limited to in-frame clones, with some not included. The sample shows 130,000 to 150,000 clones, about 86% of them seen only once. The starting material was peripheral blood, obtained 28 days after the second AZD1222 dose. The receptors shown here come from an adult who received the AZD1222 COVID-19 vaccine.

This clone was counted between two and nine times. The chain links TRBV5-1 to TRBJ1-3, with 7 bases matching TRBD1. This CDR3 has 16 amino acids. CDR1 and CDR2 (germline): SGHRS, YFSETQ. The V gene end was trimmed by 4 bases and the J gene end by 0 bases; junction bases not matched to a gene: 7. The CDR3 DNA reads TGCGCCAGCAGCAACACAGGGGCAAGCTCTGGAAACACCATATATTTT. This encodes CASSNTGASSGNTIYF.

The CDR3 nucleotides read TGCGCCAGCCAGGGGAGGGGGGGCCTTAATGAAAAACTGTTTTTT. The encoded protein is CASQGRGGLNEKLFF. The V gene is TRBV4-1, the J gene TRBJ1-4; D perhaps matches TRBD1 (6 bases). The CDR3 loop spans 15 amino acids. Trimming removed 8 bases at V and 4 bases at J, with 17 bases between. Germline V gene lookup returns CDR1 MGHRA and CDR2 YSYEKL.

The CDR3 DNA sequence: TGTGCCAGCAGCCAAGAAACTAGGCAAGAGACCCAGTACTTC. Its translation: CASSQETRQETQYF. This rearrangement joins TRBV4-2 to TRBJ2-5; tentatively, D is TRBD2 (5 bases). Trimming took off 0 bases at V and 2 bases at J, with 7 bases between the two ends. Germline V lookup: CDR1 LGHNA, CDR2 YNFKEQ. The CDR3 runs 14 residues.

This chain joins TRBV11-3 and TRBJ2-7; 9 positions agree with TRBD2. With V trimmed by 5 bases and J by 1 base, 6 bases remained unmatched. The germline V gene has CDR1 SGHNT and CDR2 YENEEA. The CDR3 extends over 15 amino acids. The CDR3 spells CASSPRLAASYEQYF. CDR3 DNA: TGTGCCAGCAGCCCACGACTAGCGGCATCCTACGAGCAGTACTTC.

The V gene is TRBV3-1 (or the pseudogene TRBV3-2), the J gene TRBJ2-1, with D unclear. V was shortened by 1 base and J by 0 bases, with 7 bases between the two germline ends. Germline CDR1 is LGHDT and CDR2 is YNNKEL (reference sequence). This CDR3 is built from 15 residues. The CDR3 is CASSQVEYSYNEQFF. As DNA, the CDR3 is TGTGCCAGCAGCCAAGTTGAGTACTCCTACAATGAGCAGTTCTTC.

This clone was seen a handful of times. The chain combines TRBV2 with TRBJ1-2; TRBD1 matches 7 bases. Losses at the gene ends were 5 bases for V and 2 bases for J; bases not matched to a gene: 8. The CDR3 is 15 amino acids. Per the germline V gene, CDR1 is SNHLY and CDR2 is FYNNEI. The CDR3 loop is CASSLKGTANYGYTF. Here the CDR3 DNA reads TGTGCCAGCAGTTTAAAAGGGACAGCAAACTATGGCTACACCTTC.

Note on this clone: A read error may produce the germline difference seen at one junction end. The CDR3 reads CASSSGTHRQETQYF. CDR3 nucleotides: TGTGCTAGCAGCTCGGGGACACACCGACAAGAGACCCAGTACTTC. The chain recombines TRBV7-7 with TRBJ2-5; a weak D match, TRBD1 (6 bases). Germline V CDR1 and CDR2: SSHAT, FNYEAQ (reference sequence). This CDR3 spans 15 amino acids.

The chain carries TRBV6-4 and TRBJ2-1; D is uncertain. The ends were cut back, 4 bases at V and 8 bases at J, with 12 bases in the middle. The V gene's germline CDR1 is MRHNA and CDR2 SNTAGT. This CDR3 has 13 residues. The CDR3 nucleotides are TGTGCCAGCAGTGTGAATAGCAGAGATGAGCAGTTCTTC. Translation: CASSVNSRDEQFF.

J is TRBJ1-1 and V is TRBV20-1, with D perhaps TRBD1 (5 bases). The CDR3 is made up of 14 amino acids. Trimming took off 3 bases at V and 11 bases at J, with 22 bases between the two ends. From germline, CDR1 is DFQATT and CDR2 SNEGSKA (reference sequence). DNA of the CDR3: TGCAGTGCTAGTCTCCCCCTTGGGTCAGGGTCCGCTTTCTTT. Translating it yields CSASLPLGSGSAFF.

The chain links TRBV28 to TRBJ2-7; D unresolved. This CDR3 has 13 residues. Germline CDR1 is MDHEN and CDR2 is SYDVKM. Trimming shortened V by 8 bases and J by 0 bases, and 11 bases separated the two germline ends. CDR3 nucleotide sequence: TGTGCCAGCCATAGTCTCGCCTCCTACGAGCAGTACTTC. Its translation is CASHSLASYEQYF.

This CDR3 is CAYALGGRVYEQYF. Written as DNA, the CDR3 is TGTGCCTACGCCTTGGGCGGGAGAGTCTACGAGCAGTACTTC. The chain recombines TRBV6-5 with TRBJ2-7; 7 bases are a match to TRBD2. The CDR3 totals 14 residues. The trim removed 11 bases at V and 3 bases at J, leaving 13 bases unmatched. CDR1 and CDR2 (germline): MNHEY, SVGAGI.

The CDR3 DNA is TGCGCCAGCAGTCAACCGAAGCGGGGGGCTTATGGCTACACCTTC. Translated, it gives CASSQPKRGAYGYTF. This chain uses TRBV23-1 with TRBJ1-2; a weak D match, TRBD1 (6 bases). TRBV23-1 counts as an open reading frame of uncertain function. The CDR3 length is 15 residues. V was trimmed by 2 bases and J by 5 bases, leaving 15 bases between them.

The chain couples TRBV30 to TRBJ1-1; the D is unclear. The germline gives CDR1 GTSNPN, CDR2 SVGIG (reference sequence). The germline V and J ends were trimmed by 1 base and 0 bases, with 6 bases remaining between them. The CDR3 spans 13 residues. This chain's CDR3 is CAWSAGMNTEAFF. The CDR3, as DNA: TGTGCCTGGAGTGCTGGGATGAACACTGAAGCTTTCTTT.

There are a few counts of this clone. The V and J genes are TRBV6-4 and TRBJ2-3; the D is unclear. Between the trimmed V and J ends, which lost 3 bases and 0 bases, there was a span of 10 bases. This CDR3 has 15 amino acids. The germline V gene has CDR1 MRHNA and CDR2 SNTAGT. The CDR3 protein is CASSDRSTSTDTQYF. The CDR3 DNA reads as TGTGCCAGCAGTGATCGGAGTACTAGCACAGATACGCAGTATTTT.